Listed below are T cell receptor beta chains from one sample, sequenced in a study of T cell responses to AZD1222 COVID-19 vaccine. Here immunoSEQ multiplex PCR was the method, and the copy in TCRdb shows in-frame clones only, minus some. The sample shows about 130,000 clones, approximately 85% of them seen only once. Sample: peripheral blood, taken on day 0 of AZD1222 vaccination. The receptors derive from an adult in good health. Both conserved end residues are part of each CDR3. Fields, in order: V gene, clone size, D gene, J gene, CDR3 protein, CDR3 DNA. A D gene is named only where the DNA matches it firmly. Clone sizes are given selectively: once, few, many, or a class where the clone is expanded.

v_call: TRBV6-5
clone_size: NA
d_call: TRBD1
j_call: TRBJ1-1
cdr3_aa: CASTDNRGQDTEAFF
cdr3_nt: TGTGCCAGCACCGACAACAGGGGGCAGGACACTGAAGCTTTCTTT

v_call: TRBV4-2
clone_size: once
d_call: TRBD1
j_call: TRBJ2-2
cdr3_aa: CASSQPLRGRDGELFF
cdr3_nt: TGTGCCAGCAGCCAACCTCTCAGGGGGCGCGACGGGGAGCTGTTTTTT

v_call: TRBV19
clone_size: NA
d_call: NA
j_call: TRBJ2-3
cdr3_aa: CASSPGKGGWTADTQYF
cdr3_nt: TGTGCCAGTAGTCCTGGGAAAGGGGGGTGGACAGCGGATACGCAGTATTTT

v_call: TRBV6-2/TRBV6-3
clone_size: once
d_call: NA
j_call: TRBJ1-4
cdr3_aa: CASSRRLVATNEKLFF
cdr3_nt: TGTGCCAGCAGCAGAAGGCTGGTTGCAACTAATGAAAAACTGTTTTTT

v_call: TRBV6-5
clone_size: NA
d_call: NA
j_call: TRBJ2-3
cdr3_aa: CASSTSYQGDTQYF
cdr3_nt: TGTGCCAGCAGTACTTCCTACCAGGGAGATACGCAGTATTTT

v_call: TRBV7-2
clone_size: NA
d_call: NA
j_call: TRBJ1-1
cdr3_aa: CASNLVGERTEAFF
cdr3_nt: TGTGCCAGCAACTTAGTAGGGGAAAGAACTGAAGCTTTCTTT

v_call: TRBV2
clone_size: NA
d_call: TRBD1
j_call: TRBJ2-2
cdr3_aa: CASRDPTDRVNTGELFF
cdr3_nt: TGTGCCAGCAGAGACCCAACTGACAGGGTGAACACCGGGGAGCTGTTTTTT

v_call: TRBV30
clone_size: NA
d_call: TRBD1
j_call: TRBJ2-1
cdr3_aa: CAWSVHRGAGEQFF
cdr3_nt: TGTGCCTGGAGTGTTCACAGGGGGGCGGGTGAGCAGTTCTTC

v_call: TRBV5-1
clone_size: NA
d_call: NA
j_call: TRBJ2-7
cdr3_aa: CASSFRGLIYEQYF
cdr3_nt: TGCGCCAGCAGCTTTCGGGGGTTGATCTACGAGCAGTACTTC

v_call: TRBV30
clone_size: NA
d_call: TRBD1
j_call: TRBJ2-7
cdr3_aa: CAWGGQSHEQYF
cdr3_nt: TGTGCCTGGGGGGGACAGTCGCACGAGCAGTACTTC

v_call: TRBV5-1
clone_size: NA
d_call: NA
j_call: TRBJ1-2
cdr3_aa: CASSTVQAPSAYGYTF
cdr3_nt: TGCGCCAGCAGCACCGTACAGGCGCCTTCCGCCTATGGCTACACCTTC

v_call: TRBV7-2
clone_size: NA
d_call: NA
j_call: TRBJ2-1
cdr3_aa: CASSLVRASNEQFF
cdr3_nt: TGTGCCAGCAGCTTAGTGCGGGCGTCAAATGAGCAGTTCTTC

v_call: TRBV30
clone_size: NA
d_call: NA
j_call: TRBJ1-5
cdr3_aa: CAWEGPQGDQPQHF
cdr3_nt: TGTGCCTGGGAGGGCCCACAGGGCGATCAGCCCCAGCATTTT

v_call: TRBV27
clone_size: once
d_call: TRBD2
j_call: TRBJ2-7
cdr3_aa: CASSSPSRVGTSGRAYEQYF
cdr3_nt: TGTGCCAGCAGTTCCCCGTCCAGGGTTGGGACTAGCGGGAGGGCCTACGAGCAGTACTTC

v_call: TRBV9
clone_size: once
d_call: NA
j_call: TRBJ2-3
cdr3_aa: CASSQRVGGSRSDTQYF
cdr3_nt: TGTGCCAGCAGCCAGAGGGTAGGTGGCAGCAGATCAGATACGCAGTATTTT

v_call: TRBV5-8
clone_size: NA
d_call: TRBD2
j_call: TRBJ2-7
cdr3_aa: CASSRAAGLAVTYEQYF
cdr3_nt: TGTGCCAGCAGCCGTGCTGCGGGACTAGCGGTAACCTACGAGCAGTACTTC

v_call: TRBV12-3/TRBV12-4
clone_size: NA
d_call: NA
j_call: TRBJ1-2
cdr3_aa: CASSFAGDYGYTF
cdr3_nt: TGTGCCAGCAGTTTCGCAGGGGACTATGGCTACACCTTC

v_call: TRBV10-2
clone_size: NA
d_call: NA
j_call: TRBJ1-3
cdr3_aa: CASSQHRNTIYF
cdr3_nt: TGCGCCAGCAGTCAACACCGAAACACCATATATTTT

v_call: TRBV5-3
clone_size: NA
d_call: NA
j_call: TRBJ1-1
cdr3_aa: CARSLGHKNTEAFF
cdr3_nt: TGTGCCAGAAGCCTGGGGCATAAGAACACTGAAGCTTTCTTT

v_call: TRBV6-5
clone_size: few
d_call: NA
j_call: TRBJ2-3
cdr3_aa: CASSSAGQKGDTQYF
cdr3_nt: TGTGCCAGCAGTTCCGCGGGTCAGAAGGGAGATACGCAGTATTTT

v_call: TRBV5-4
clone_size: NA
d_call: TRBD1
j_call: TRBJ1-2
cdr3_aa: CASSLAGTAYGYTF
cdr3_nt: TGTGCCAGCAGCTTAGCCGGGACAGCATATGGCTACACCTTC

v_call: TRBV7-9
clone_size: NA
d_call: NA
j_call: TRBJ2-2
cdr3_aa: CASSLARLSALFF
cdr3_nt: TGTGCCAGCAGCTTAGCGCGGCTTTCGGCGCTGTTTTTT

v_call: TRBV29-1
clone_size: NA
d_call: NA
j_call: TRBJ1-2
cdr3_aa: CSVDWSAETGFGYTF
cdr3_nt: TGCAGCGTTGATTGGTCGGCTGAAACAGGGTTTGGCTACACCTTC

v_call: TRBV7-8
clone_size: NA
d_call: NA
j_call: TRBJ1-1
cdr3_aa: CASSRGDIHTEAFF
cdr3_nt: TGTGCCAGCAGCCGAGGCGATATCCACACTGAAGCTTTCTTT

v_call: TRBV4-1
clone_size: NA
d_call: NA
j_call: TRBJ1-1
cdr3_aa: CASRKGGMNTEAFF
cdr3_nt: TGCGCCAGCAGGAAGGGAGGGATGAACACTGAAGCTTTCTTT

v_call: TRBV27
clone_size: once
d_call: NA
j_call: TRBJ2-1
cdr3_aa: CASSFYNEQFF
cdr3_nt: TGTGCCAGCAGTTTTTACAATGAGCAGTTCTTC

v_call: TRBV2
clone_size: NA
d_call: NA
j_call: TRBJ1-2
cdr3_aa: CASSGYTF
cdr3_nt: TGTGCCAGCAGTGGCTACACCTTC

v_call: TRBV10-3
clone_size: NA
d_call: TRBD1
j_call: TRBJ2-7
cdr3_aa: CAIRPGQGSYEQYF
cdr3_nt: TGTGCCATCAGACCGGGACAGGGGAGCTACGAGCAGTACTTC

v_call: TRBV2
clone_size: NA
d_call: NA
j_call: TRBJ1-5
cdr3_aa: CASSGQRSNQPQHF
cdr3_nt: TGTGCCAGCAGTGGTCAAAGAAGCAATCAGCCCCAGCATTTT

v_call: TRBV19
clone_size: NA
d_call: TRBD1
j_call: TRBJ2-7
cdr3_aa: CASSIAPGGAIDEQYF
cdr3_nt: TGTGCCAGTAGTATAGCCCCAGGGGGCGCGATAGACGAGCAGTACTTC

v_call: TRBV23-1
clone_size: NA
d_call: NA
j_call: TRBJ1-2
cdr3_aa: CASSQSIRGYTF
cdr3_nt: TGCGCCAGCAGTCAATCGATCAGGGGTTACACCTTC

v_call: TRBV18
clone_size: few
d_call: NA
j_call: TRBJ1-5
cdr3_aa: CASSPALGEPQHF
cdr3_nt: TGTGCCAGCTCACCAGCCCTTGGGGAGCCCCAGCATTTT

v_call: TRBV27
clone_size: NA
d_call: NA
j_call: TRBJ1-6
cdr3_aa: CASSWGVDNSPLHF
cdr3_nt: TGTGCCAGCAGTTGGGGGGTTGATAATTCACCCCTCCACTTT

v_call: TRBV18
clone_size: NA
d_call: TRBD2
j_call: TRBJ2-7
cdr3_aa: CASRRLAGGDEQYF
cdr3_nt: TGTGCCAGCCGCAGACTAGCGGGTGGCGACGAGCAGTACTTC

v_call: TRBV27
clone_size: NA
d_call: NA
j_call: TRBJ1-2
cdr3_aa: CASSLGRAANYGYTF
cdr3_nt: TGTGCCAGCAGTTTAGGCAGAGCTGCTAACTATGGCTACACCTTC

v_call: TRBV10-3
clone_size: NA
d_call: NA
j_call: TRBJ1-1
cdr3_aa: CAISWDGEEAFF
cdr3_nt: TGTGCCATCAGTTGGGACGGAGAAGAAGCTTTCTTT

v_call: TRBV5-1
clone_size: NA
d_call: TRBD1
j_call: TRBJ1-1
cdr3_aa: CASSLSPGQGVTEAFF
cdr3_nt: TGCGCCAGCAGCTTGTCTCCGGGACAGGGGGTCACTGAAGCTTTCTTT

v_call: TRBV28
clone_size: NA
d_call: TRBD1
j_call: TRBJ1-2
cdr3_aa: CASSYIQGAGRNGYTF
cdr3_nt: TGTGCCAGCAGTTACATACAGGGGGCTGGAAGGAATGGCTACACCTTC

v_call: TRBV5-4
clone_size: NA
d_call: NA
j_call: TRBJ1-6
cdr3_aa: CASSLEKGRSPLHF
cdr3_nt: TGTGCCAGCAGCTTGGAGAAGGGGCGCTCACCCCTCCACTTT

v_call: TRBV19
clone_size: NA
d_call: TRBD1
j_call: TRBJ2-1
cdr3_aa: CASSIPGQGPYNEQFF
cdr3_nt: TGTGCCAGTAGTATACCCGGACAGGGGCCCTACAATGAGCAGTTCTTC

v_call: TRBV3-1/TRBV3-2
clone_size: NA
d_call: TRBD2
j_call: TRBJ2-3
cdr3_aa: CASSHAGGSTDTQYF
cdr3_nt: TGTGCCAGCAGCCACGCCGGGGGGAGCACAGATACGCAGTATTTT

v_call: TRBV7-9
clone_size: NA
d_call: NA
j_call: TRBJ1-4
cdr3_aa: CASSLFYGEKLFF
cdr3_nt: TGTGCCAGCAGCTTATTTTACGGAGAAAAACTGTTTTTT

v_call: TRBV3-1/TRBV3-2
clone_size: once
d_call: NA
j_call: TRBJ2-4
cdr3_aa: CASSPETDNPGMDIQYF
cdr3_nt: TGTGCCAGCAGCCCTGAGACTGACAACCCGGGGATGGACATTCAGTACTTC